Listed here are 17 T cell receptor beta chains from one sample, sequenced in a study of T cells in Graves' hyperthyroidism and ophthalmopathy. Researchers took RNA transcripts and amplified the TCR beta CDR3 regions from them. The study used the HTBI primer set for a first-round RT-PCR of the TCR CDR3. TCRdb redid the calling of the multiplex PCR reads with MiXCR, one entry per CDR3 protein. The data show some 570,000 distinct CDR3 sequences, 13% to 15% seen once. Sequenced input: blood. All receptors derive from a woman younger than 30 with Graves' ophthalmopathy.

Ten or more counts support this clonotype. J is TRBJ2-5 and V is TRBV7-9; 7 bases match TRBD1. Losses at the gene ends were 1 base for V and 0 bases for J; bases not matched to a gene: 5. CDR1 and CDR2 (germline): SEHNR, FQNEAQ (reference sequence). This CDR3 comprises 16 residues. CDR3 protein: CASSLGQGVNQETQYF. The CDR3 nucleotides read TGTGCCAGCAGCTTAGGACAGGGTGTAAACCAAGAGACCCAGTACTTC.

This clonotype was detected many times. This chain connects TRBV2 to TRBJ2-7, with D perhaps matching TRBD1 or TRBD2 (7 bases each). The V end lost 3 bases, the J end lost 4 bases, and 22 bases lay between the germline ends. The CDR3 covers 17 residues. The germline CDR1 and CDR2 sequences are SNHLY and FYNNEI. DNA of the CDR3: TGTGCCAGCAGTGATGGCAGGGGGGGGGCTCGGGGGTACGAGCAGTACTTC. Translation gives CASSDGRGGARGYEQYF.

This clonotype was counted many times. The chain uses TRBV27 and TRBJ2-2; 7 nucleotides line up with TRBD2. This CDR3 region has 14 residues. Unmatched junction bases numbered 4, after V lost 3 bases and J lost 6 bases. Germline V gene lookup returns CDR1 MNHEY and CDR2 SMNVEV (reference sequence). CDR3 sequence: CASSLGGASGELFF. The CDR3 nucleotides are TGTGCCAGCAGTTTGGGAGGGGCGTCCGGGGAGCTGTTTTTT.

The chain uses TRBV4-3 and TRBJ2-7, with 10 bases lining up with TRBD2. The CDR3 sequence is 15 residues long. Germline trimming cut 4 bases from V and 4 bases from J; bases unmatched to any gene: 7. Looked up from germline, CDR1 is LGHNA and CDR2 is YSLEER. CDR3 nucleotides: TGCGCCAGCAGCCGCCTGGGGACTAGCGCATACGAGCAGTACTTC. This translates into CASSRLGTSAYEQYF.

This clonotype showed up many times. The chain is built from TRBV7-9 and TRBJ2-7; D might be TRBD1 (5 bases). Germline V gives CDR1 SEHNR, CDR2 FQNEAQ (reference sequence). This CDR3 comprises 14 residues. V dropped 2 bases and J dropped 2 bases, with 10 bases sitting between them. The CDR3 here is CASSLYQGTYEQYF. As DNA, the CDR3 is TGTGCCAGCAGCTTATACCAGGGTACCTACGAGCAGTACTTC.

This clonotype was seen many times. The V gene is TRBV11-1, the J gene TRBJ2-5; D may match TRBD1 or TRBD2 (5 bases each). Trimming cost V 8 bases and J 7 bases, with 20 bases left between them. Germline V gives CDR1 SGHAT, CDR2 FQDESV (reference sequence). There are 14 residues in the CDR3. CDR3 nucleotides: TGTGCCAGCCGTATTCAGGGCGCCCGGGGGACCCAGTACTTC. This encodes CASRIQGARGTQYF.

The sample holds many counts of this clonotype. A junction boundary mismatches the germline segment, possibly from a read error. The V call is TRBV2, the J call TRBJ2-5, with a weak D call TRBD1 (5 bases). The CDR3 spans 15 residues. Germline V gene sequence: CDR1 SNHLY, CDR2 FYNNEI. CDR3 coding DNA: TGCGCCAGCAGTGATCCCAGGGCAGGCGTAGAGACCCAGTACTTC. Its protein is CASSDPRAGVETQYF.

There are a few counts of this clonotype. This chain uses TRBV6-2 or TRBV6-3 with TRBJ1-1, with TRBD1 identical over 10 bases. The CDR3 runs 16 residues. J gave up 4 bases and V 4 bases, and 9 bases lay outside the gene matches. Germline loops: CDR1 MNHEY, CDR2 SVGEGT. The CDR3 is CASSSLSRDRGTEAFF. CDR3 in DNA: TGTGCCAGCAGTTCACTTTCCCGGGACAGGGGCACTGAAGCTTTCTTT.

This clonotype was detected ten times or more. V and J are TRBV6-2 or TRBV6-3 and TRBJ1-5; 7 bases map to TRBD1. This CDR3 has 15 amino acids. The trim removed 0 bases at V and 3 bases at J, leaving 2 bases unmatched. Germline CDR1 is MNHEY and CDR2 is SVGEGT. The CDR3 reads CASSYSTGTNQPQHF. The CDR3 DNA follows: TGTGCCAGCAGTTACTCGACAGGGACCAATCAGCCCCAGCATTTT.

The chain carries TRBV7-3 and TRBJ2-1, with 8 bases fitting TRBD2. J gave up 10 bases and V 2 bases, and 10 bases lay outside the gene matches. The CDR3 totals 15 residues. Germline CDR1 is SGHTA and CDR2 is FQGTGA. CDR3 sequence (DNA): TGTGCCAGCAGCTTACAAACGAGCGGGAGTGGGGAGCAGTTCTTC. Protein: CASSLQTSGSGEQFF.

This clonotype has at least ten counts. The chain couples TRBV7-9 to TRBJ2-4; 9 bases map to TRBD2. CDR1 is SEHNR, CDR2 FQNEAQ, per germline (reference sequence). The CDR3 runs 14 residues. With 2 bases clipped from V and 8 bases from J, the junction kept 4 bases outside the gene matches. CDR3 residues: CASSLSAGGDIQYF. The CDR3 region has the DNA TGTGCCAGCAGCTTATCGGCGGGAGGGGACATTCAGTACTTC.

This clonotype was found many times. CDR3 in amino acids: CSARVPVGANTEAFF. The CDR3 region has the DNA TGCAGTGCTAGAGTTCCGGTGGGGGCGAACACTGAAGCTTTCTTT. The J gene is TRBJ1-1, the V gene TRBV20-1, with D possibly matching TRBD1 (6 bases). This CDR3 is built from 15 residues. Trimming cost V 1 base and J 1 base, with 13 bases left between them. The germline V gene encodes CDR1 DFQATT and CDR2 SNEGSKA (reference sequence).

This clonotype turned up a few times. V usage is TRBV30 and J usage is TRBJ1-3, with 9 bases aligning to TRBD1. CDR3 size: 15 residues. Germline CDR1 reads GTSNPN; CDR2 reads SVGIG (reference sequence). V shed 3 bases and J 8 bases; nucleotides not matched to a gene: 11. CDR3 in DNA: TGTGCCTGGAGGGGTAAACAGGGGGCGGCGGACACCATATATTTT. Protein product: CAWRGKQGAADTIYF.

Only a few counts were recorded for this clonotype. CDR3 bases: TGTGCCACCAGTGATTTAGGGGGGACTAGCGGGAGATCTTACAATGAGCAGTTCTTC. Protein sequence: CATSDLGGTSGRSYNEQFF. The chain couples TRBV24-1 to TRBJ2-1, with 14 bases that match TRBD2. The germline V gene encodes CDR1 KGHDR and CDR2 SFDVKD. V was clipped by 1 base and J by 4 bases; unmatched bases: 8. The CDR3 is 19 amino acids.

In its sample, this clonotype was seen a few times. The V gene is TRBV4-3, the J gene TRBJ2-3, with D possibly being TRBD1 or TRBD2 (5 bases each). Germline V gene sequence: CDR1 LGHNA, CDR2 YSLEER. This CDR3 comprises 17 residues. The ends were cut back, 0 bases at V and 0 bases at J, with 13 bases in the middle. In DNA form, the CDR3 reads TGCGCCAGCAGCCAAGAAGTTTCGGGGCACAGCACAGATACGCAGTATTTT. Encoded protein: CASSQEVSGHSTDTQYF.

This clonotype was seen at least ten times. The rearrangement links TRBV6-2 or TRBV6-3 to TRBJ2-1, with D hard to call. Germline V lookup: CDR1 MNHEY, CDR2 SVGEGT. Trimming took 4 bases from V and 0 from J, leaving 13 bases between them. This CDR3 is built from 16 residues. CDR3 bases: TGTGCCAGCAGTTTCATAGCAGAAGGCTCCTACAATGAGCAGTTCTTC. Residues: CASSFIAEGSYNEQFF.

A few counts support this clonotype. The rearrangement links TRBV29-1 to TRBJ2-2; D uncertain. The CDR3 is 14 residues long. Looked up from germline, CDR1 is SQVTM and CDR2 is ANQGSEA. The V and J ends lost 4 bases and 5 bases respectively, with 14 bases between them. The CDR3 DNA reads as TGCAGCGTTGGGTGGGGTACGGTAACCGGGGAGCTGTTTTTT. This encodes CSVGWGTVTGELFF.